The T cell receptor (beta chain) described here comes from a study of T cell clonotyping in hematopoietic cell transplantation. General study points: Few recipient clonotypes overlapped donors; over 95% were de novo at given depth. CD4 and CD8 repertoire contributions could not be separated without sorting. Pathologically expanded recipient clonotypes increased progressively from day 30 to day 180 as diversity fell. Graft donor and pretransplant recipient Inverse Simpson Index values predicted broader posttransplant TCR diversity.

Details on this clone: Its antigen is undetermined.

The CDR3 runs to 13 residues. Germline loops: CDR1 SGHDN, CDR2 FVKESK. With 3 bases removed from V and 4 bases from J, the gap between germline ends came to 7 bases. Only in-frame clones appear in the TCRdb table, and some are missing; sequencing was by immunoSEQ multiplex PCR. The repertoire holds about 3,500 clones, with roughly three quarters as singletons. The receptor was isolated from a male patient aged 40 to 55 who had an allogeneic stem cell transplant from an unrelated donor, so the T cells may come from the graft donor. Some clones in this sample may be carry-over from other donors' samples. Sequenced material: peripheral blood mononuclear cells, taken 30 days after allogeneic stem cell transplant. The chain links TRBV14 to TRBJ1-5; D call uncertain. CDR3 sequence reads: CASSQAWNQPQHF. CDR3 in DNA: TGTGCCAGCAGCCAGGCGTGGAATCAGCCCCAGCATTTT. Looking up the rest from reference TRBV14 and TRBJ1-5 gives the full variable domain: EAGVTQFPSHSVIEKGQTVTLRCDPISGHDNLYWYRRVMGKEIKFLLHFVKESKQDESGMPNNRFLAERTGGTYSTLKVQPAELEDSGVYFCASSQAWNQPQHFGDGTRLSIL.